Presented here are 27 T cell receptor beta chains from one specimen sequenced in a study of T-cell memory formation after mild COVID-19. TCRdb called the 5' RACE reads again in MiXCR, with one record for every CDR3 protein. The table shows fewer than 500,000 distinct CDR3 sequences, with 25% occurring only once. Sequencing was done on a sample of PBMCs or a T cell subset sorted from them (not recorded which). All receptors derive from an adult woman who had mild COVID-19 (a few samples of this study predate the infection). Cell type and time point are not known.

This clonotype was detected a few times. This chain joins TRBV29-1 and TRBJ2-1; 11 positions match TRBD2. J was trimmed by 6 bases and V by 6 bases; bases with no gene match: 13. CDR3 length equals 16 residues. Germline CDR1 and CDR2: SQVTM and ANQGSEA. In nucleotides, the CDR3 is TGCAGCGTCCCCCAGGCTCAACTAGCGGGGGTCAATGAGCAGTTCTTC. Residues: CSVPQAQLAGVNEQFF.

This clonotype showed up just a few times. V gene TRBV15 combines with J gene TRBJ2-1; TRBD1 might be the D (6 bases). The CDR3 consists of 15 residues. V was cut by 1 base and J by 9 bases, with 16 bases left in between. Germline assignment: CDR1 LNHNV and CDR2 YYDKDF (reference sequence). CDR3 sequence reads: CATSRVLGAGGEQFF. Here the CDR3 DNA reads TGTGCCACCAGCAGAGTGCTGGGGGCTGGCGGTGAGCAGTTCTTC.

DNA for the CDR3: TGTGCCTGTACGGCAACGAACACCGGGGAGCTGTTTTTT. It specifies CACTATNTGELFF. The chain links TRBV6-5 to TRBJ2-2; no firm D call. The CDR3 loop spans 13 amino acids. Trimming left V 11 bases short and J 0 bases short, with 10 bases between. Germline CDR1 and CDR2: MNHEY and SVGAGI.

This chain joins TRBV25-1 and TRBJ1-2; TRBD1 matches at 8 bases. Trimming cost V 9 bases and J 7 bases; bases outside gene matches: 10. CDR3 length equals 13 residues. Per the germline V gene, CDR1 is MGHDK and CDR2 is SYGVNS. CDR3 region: CASDTGTGSGYTF. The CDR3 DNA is TGTGCCAGTGACACCGGGACAGGCTCTGGCTACACCTTC.

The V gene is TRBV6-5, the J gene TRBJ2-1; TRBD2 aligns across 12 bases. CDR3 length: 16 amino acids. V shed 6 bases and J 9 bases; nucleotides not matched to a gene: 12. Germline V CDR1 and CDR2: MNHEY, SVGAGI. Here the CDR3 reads CASSILLAGGPREQFF. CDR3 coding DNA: TGTGCCAGCAGCATACTCCTAGCGGGAGGGCCGCGTGAGCAGTTCTTC.

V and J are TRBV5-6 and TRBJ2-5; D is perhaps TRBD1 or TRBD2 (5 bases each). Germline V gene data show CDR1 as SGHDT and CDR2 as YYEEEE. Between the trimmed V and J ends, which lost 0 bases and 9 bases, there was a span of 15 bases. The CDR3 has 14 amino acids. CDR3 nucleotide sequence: TGTGCCAGCAGCTTGGTGGGGGTGAACGAGCCCCAGTACTTC. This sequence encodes CASSLVGVNEPQYF.

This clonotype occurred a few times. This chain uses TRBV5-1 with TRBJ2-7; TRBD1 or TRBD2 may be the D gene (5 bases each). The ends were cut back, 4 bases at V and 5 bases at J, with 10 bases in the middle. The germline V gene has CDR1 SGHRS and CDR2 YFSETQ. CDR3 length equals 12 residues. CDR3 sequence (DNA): TGCGCCAGCAGCGGGCGAGGGGACGAGCAGTACTTC. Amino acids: CASSGRGDEQYF. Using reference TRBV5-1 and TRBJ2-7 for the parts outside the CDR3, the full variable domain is KAGVTQTPRYLIKTRGQQVTLSCSPISGHRSVSWYQQTPGQGLQFLFEYFSETQRNKGNFPGRFSGRQFSNSRSEMNVSTLELGDSALYLCASSGRGDEQYFGPGTRLTVT.

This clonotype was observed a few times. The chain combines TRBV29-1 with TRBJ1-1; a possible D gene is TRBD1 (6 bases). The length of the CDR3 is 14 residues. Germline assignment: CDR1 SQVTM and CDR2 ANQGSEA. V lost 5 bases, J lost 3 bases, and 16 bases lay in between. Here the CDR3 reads CSVTQGMGDTEAFF. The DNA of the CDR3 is TGCAGCGTTACTCAGGGGATGGGAGACACTGAAGCTTTCTTT.

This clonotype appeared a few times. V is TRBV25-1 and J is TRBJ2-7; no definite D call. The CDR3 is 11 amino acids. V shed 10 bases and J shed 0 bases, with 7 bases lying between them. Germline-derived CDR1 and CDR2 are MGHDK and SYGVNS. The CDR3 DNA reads TGTGCCACCATGTTCTCCTACGAGCAGTACTTC. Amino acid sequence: CATMFSYEQYF.

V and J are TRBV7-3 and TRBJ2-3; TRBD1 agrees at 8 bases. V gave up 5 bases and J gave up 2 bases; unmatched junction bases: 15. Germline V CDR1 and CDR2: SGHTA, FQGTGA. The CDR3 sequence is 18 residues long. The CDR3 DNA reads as TGTGCCAGCAGCCCCGGGACAGGTCCCAACCGAAACACAGATACGCAGTATTTT. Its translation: CASSPGTGPNRNTDTQYF. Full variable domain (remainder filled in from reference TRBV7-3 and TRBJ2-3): GAGVSQTPSNKVTEKGKYVELRCDPISGHTALYWYRQSLGQGPEFLIYFQGTGAADDSGLPNDRFFAVRPEGSVSTLKIQRTERGDSAVYLCASSPGTGPNRNTDTQYFGPGTRLTVL.

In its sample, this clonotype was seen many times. CDR3 loop: CASSFSDRVQYF. For the CDR3, the DNA is TGTGCCAGCAGTTTCTCTGACAGGGTCCAGTATTTT. V and J are TRBV12-3 or TRBV12-4 and TRBJ2-3; TRBD1 matches 7 bases. V dropped 3 bases and J dropped 12; count of bases not matched to a gene: 6. The CDR3 runs to 12 residues.

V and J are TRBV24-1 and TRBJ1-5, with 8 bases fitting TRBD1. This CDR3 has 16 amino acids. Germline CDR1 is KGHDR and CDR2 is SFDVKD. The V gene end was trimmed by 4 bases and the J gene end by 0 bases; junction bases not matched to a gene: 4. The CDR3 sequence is CATSDRDRGSNQPQHF. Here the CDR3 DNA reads TGTGCCACCAGTGACCGTGACAGGGGTAGCAATCAGCCCCAGCATTTT.

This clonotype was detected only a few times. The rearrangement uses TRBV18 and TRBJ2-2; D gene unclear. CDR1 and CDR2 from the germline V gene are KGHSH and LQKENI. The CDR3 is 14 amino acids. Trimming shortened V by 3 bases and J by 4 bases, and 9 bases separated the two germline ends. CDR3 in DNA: TGTGCCAGCTCACCCTCGTCCAGCACCGGGGAGCTGTTTTTT. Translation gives CASSPSSSTGELFF. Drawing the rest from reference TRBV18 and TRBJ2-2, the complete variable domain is NAGVMQNPRHLVRRRGQEARLRCSPMKGHSHVYWYRQLPEEGLKFMVYLQKENIIDESGMPKERFSAEFPKEGPSILRIQQVVRGDSAAYFCASSPSSSTGELFFGEGSRLTVL.

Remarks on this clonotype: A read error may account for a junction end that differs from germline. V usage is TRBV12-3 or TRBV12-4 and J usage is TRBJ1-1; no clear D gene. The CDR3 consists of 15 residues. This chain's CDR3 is CASSSKLGMNTEAFF. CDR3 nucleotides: TGTGCCAGCAGTTCCAAGTTGGGCATGAATACTGAAGCTTTCTTT.

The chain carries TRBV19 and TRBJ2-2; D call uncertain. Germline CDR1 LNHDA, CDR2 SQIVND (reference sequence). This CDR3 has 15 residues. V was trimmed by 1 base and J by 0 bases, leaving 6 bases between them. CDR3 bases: TGTGCCAGTAGTATAGGCCTGTCGAACACCGGGGAGCTGTTTTTT. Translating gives CASSIGLSNTGELFF.

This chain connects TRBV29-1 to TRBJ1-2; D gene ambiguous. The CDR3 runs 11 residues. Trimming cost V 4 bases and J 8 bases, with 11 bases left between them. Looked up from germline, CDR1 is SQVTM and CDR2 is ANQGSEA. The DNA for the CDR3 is TGCAGCGTTGTGGCATTAAAGGGCTACACCTTC. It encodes CSVVALKGYTF.

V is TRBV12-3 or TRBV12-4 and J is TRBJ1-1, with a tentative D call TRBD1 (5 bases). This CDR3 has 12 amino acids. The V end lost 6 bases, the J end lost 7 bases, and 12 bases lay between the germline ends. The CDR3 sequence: CASRTRQNEAFF. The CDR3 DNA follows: TGTGCCAGCAGAACCCGACAGAATGAAGCTTTCTTT.

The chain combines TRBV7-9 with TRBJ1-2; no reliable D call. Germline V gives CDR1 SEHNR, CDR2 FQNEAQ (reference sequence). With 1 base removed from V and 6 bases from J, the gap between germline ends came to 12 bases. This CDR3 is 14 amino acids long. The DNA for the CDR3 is TGTGCCAGCAGCTTAGGCGGGGTGCTGGATGGCTACACCTTC. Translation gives CASSLGGVLDGYTF. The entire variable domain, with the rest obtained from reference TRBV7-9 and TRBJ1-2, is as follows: DTGVSQNPRHKITKRGQNVTFRCDPISEHNRLYWYRQTLGQGPEFLTYFQNEAQLEKSRLLSDRFSAERPKGSFSTLEIQRTEQGDSAMYLCASSLGGVLDGYTFGSGTRLTVV.

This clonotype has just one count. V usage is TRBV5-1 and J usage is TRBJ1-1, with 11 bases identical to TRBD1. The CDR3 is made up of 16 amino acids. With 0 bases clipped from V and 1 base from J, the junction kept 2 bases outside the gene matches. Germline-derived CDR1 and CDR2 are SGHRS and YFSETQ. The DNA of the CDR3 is TGCGCCAGCAGCTTGGGGACAGGGGGCGCGAACACTGAAGCTTTCTTT. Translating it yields CASSLGTGGANTEAFF.

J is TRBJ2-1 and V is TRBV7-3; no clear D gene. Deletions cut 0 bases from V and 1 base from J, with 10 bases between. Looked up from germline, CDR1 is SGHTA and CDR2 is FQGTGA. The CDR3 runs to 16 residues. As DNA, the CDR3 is TGTGCCAGCAGCTTAACGGGTACCACTTCCTACAATGAGCAGTTCTTC. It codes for CASSLTGTTSYNEQFF.

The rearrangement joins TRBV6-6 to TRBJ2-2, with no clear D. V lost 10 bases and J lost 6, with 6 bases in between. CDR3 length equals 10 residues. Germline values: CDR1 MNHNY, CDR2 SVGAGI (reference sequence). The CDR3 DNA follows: TGTGCCACCCAAGCCGGGGAGCTGTTTTTT. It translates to CATQAGELFF.

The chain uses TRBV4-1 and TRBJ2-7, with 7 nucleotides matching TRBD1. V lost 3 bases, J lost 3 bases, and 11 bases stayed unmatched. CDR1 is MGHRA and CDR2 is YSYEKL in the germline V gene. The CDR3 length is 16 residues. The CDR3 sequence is CASSQMRQGFFYEQYF. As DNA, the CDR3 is TGCGCCAGCAGCCAGATGAGACAGGGATTTTTCTACGAGCAGTACTTC.

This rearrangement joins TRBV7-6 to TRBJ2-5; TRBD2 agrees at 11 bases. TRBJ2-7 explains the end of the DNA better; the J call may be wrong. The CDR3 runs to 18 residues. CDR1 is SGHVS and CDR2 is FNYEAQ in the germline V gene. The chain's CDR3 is CASSRLPTSGVTSYEQYF. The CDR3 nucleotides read TGTGCCAGCAGCCGTCTCCCGACTAGCGGGGTGACCTCCTACGAGCAGTACTTC.

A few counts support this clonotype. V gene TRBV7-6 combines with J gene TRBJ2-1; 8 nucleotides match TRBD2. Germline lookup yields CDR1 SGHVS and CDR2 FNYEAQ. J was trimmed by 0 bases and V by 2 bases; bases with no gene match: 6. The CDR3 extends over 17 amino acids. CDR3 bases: TGTGCCAGCAGCTTATCGGGCGGGGGGAGCTCCTACAATGAGCAGTTCTTC. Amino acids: CASSLSGGGSSYNEQFF.

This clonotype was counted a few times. The CDR3 DNA follows: TGTGCCACCTCGACCATAGGATGGCGGGGAGGGAGGGACGGGGAGCTGTTTTTT. Protein sequence: CATSTIGWRGGRDGELFF. The rearrangement links TRBV15 to TRBJ2-2; 7 bases map to TRBD2. This CDR3 is 18 amino acids long. Germline V gene data show CDR1 as LNHNV and CDR2 as YYDKDF (reference sequence). Germline trimming cut 8 bases from V and 7 bases from J; bases unmatched to any gene: 22.

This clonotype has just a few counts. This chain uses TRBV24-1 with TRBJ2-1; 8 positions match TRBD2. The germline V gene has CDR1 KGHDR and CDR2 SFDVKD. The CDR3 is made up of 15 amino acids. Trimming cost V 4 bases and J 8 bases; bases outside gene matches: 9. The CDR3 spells CATSEVAGTWDEQFF. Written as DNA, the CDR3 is TGTGCCACCAGTGAGGTAGCGGGAACGTGGGATGAGCAGTTCTTC.

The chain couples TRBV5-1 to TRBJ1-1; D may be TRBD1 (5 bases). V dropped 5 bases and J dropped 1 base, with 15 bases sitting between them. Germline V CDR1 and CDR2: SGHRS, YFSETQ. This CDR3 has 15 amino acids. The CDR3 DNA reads TGCGCCAGCAGGAGTGACGGGGCGCGGAACACTGAAGCTTTCTTT. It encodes CASRSDGARNTEAFF.